Following are 20 T cell receptor beta chains from one sample sequenced in a study of T-cell reconstitution after alpha-beta-depleted transplantation in children. TCRbeta library preparation incorporated unique molecular identifiers. TCRdb re-derived calls from the PCR reads in MiXCR, one entry per CDR3 protein. The table has about 22,000 distinct CDR3 sequences, roughly 11% seen once. Specimen: PBMCs from the stem cell graft donor, collected from the stem cell graft. The receptors here all came from a human donor who donated a stem cell graft to a child with chronic granulomatous disease.

This clonotype was detected ten times or more. This chain joins TRBV2 and TRBJ2-5; 8 nucleotides match TRBD2. The CDR3 is 13 residues long. V trimming: 6 bases; J trimming: 3 bases; junction bases outside the gene matches: 3. Germline CDR1 and CDR2: SNHLY and FYNNEI. The CDR3 reads CASRAGLEETQYF. The CDR3 region has the DNA TGTGCCAGCAGGGCGGGACTAGAAGAGACCCAGTACTTC.

This clonotype has more than one count but fewer than ten. The rearrangement uses TRBV21-1 and TRBJ1-1. TRBV21-1 is a pseudogene. CDR3 length equals 14 residues. The DNA for the CDR3 is TGTGCCAGCAGCAGAGGCCTCGGTCACACTGAAGCTTTCTTT. Protein sequence: CASSRGLGHTEAFF.

This clonotype showed up many times. This sequence joins TRBV12-3 or TRBV12-4 and TRBJ2-5, with D unclear. The CDR3 runs to 13 residues. V was pared by 4 bases and J by 1 base, with 7 bases between. CDR3 DNA sequence: TGTGCCAGCAGTTCCAGACCCCAAGAGACCCAGTACTTC. It translates to CASSSRPQETQYF.

This clonotype was observed at least ten times. V gene TRBV7-8 combines with J gene TRBJ2-7, with TRBD2 identical over 13 bases. This CDR3 has 17 residues. With V trimmed by 2 bases and J by 5 bases, 9 bases remained unmatched. Germline CDR1 reads SGHVS; CDR2 reads FQNEAQ. The CDR3: CASSLRLGLAGVHEQYF. CDR3 nucleotide sequence: TGTGCCAGCAGCTTAAGGCTAGGACTAGCGGGGGTCCACGAGCAGTACTTC.

This clonotype showed up many times. The chain carries TRBV4-3 and TRBJ1-2; D gene uncertain. The CDR3 has 15 residues. With 2 bases removed from V and 7 bases from J, the gap between germline ends came to 17 bases. Per germline, CDR1 LGHNA and CDR2 YSLEER. DNA for the CDR3: TGCGCCAGCAGCCAACTTACCGGGAAAGGAGGTGGCTACACCTTC. Its protein product is CASSQLTGKGGGYTF.

Many counts were recorded for this clonotype. This chain joins TRBV12-3 or TRBV12-4 and TRBJ2-5; TRBD1 matches at 7 bases. The V segment lost 6 bases and the J segment 2 bases; nucleotides outside the gene matches: 3. The CDR3 consists of 13 residues. In nucleotides, the CDR3 is TGTGCCAGCAGCCGGGACAGACAAGAGACCCAGTACTTC. It translates to CASSRDRQETQYF.

This clonotype was seen repeatedly, ten times or more. The V and J genes are TRBV7-2 and TRBJ2-3, with 7 bases identical to TRBD1. The CDR3 length is 13 residues. With V trimmed by 4 bases and J by 4 bases, 2 bases remained unmatched. Germline V lookup: CDR1 SGHTA, CDR2 FQGNSA. CDR3: CASSSDRADTQYF. DNA for the CDR3: TGTGCCAGCAGCTCCGACAGGGCAGATACGCAGTATTTT.

This clonotype was recorded at least ten times. The V call is TRBV19, the J call TRBJ1-5; no clear D gene. V lost 6 bases and J lost 4, with 13 bases in between. CDR1 and CDR2 (germline): LNHDA, SQIVND (reference sequence). The CDR3 consists of 14 residues. The CDR3 DNA reads TGTGCCAGTAGACGGGATTCTTCTAATCAGCCCCAGCATTTT. Amino acid sequence: CASRRDSSNQPQHF. Full variable domain (rest looked up from reference TRBV19 and TRBJ1-5): DGGITQSPKYLFRKEGQNVTLSCEQNLNHDAMYWYRQDPGQGLRLIYYSQIVNDFQKGDIAEGYSVSREKKESFPLTVTSAQKNPTAFYLCASRRDSSNQPQHFGDGTRLSIL.

Ten or more counts support this clonotype. The CDR3 protein is CASSQGLAGGTGELFF. In nucleotides, the CDR3 is TGTGCCAGCAGCCAAGGGCTAGCGGGAGGGACCGGGGAGCTGTTTTTT. The V call is TRBV3-1, the J call TRBJ2-2; 12 positions match TRBD2. This CDR3 has 16 residues. In germline, CDR1 is LGHDT, CDR2 YNNKEL (reference sequence). V dropped 1 base and J dropped 5; count of bases not matched to a gene: 2.

This clonotype was detected many times. V usage is TRBV7-2 and J usage is TRBJ2-1; D unresolved. Germline assignment: CDR1 SGHTA and CDR2 FQGNSA. The CDR3 has 16 residues. V lost 5 bases, J lost 0 bases, and 14 bases lay in between. The CDR3 nucleotides are TGTGCCAGCAGCCCCAATGGGGTAAGCTCCTACAATGAGCAGTTCTTC. Translating gives CASSPNGVSSYNEQFF. Full variable domain (missing parts from reference TRBV7-2 and TRBJ2-1): GAGVSQSPSNKVTEKGKDVELRCDPISGHTALYWYRQSLGQGLEFLIYFQGNSAPDKSGLPSDRFSAERTGGSVSTLTIQRTQQEDSAVYLCASSPNGVSSYNEQFFGPGTRLTVL.

The sample holds many counts of this clonotype. The V and J genes are TRBV11-1 and TRBJ2-7; D possibly corresponds to TRBD1 (5 bases). CDR1 is SGHAT and CDR2 is FQDESV in the germline V gene (reference sequence). V lost 5 bases and J lost 2, with 13 bases in between. The CDR3 runs 14 residues. CDR3: CASSPLAGTYEQYF. CDR3 coding DNA: TGTGCCAGCAGCCCCCTTGCAGGGACCTACGAGCAGTACTTC.

This clonotype was counted at least ten times. The chain couples TRBV28 to TRBJ2-2, with D possibly TRBD1 on 5 matching bases. The CDR3 consists of 12 residues. Trimming pared 3 bases from V and 13 bases from J, leaving 12 bases between. The V gene's germline CDR1 is MDHEN and CDR2 SYDVKM. CDR3 DNA: TGTGCCAGCAGTTTCACAGGCTTTGTGCTGTTTTTT. Translating gives CASSFTGFVLFF.

In nucleotides, the CDR3 is TGCAGCGTTGACCCCCCCGAGCAGTTCTTC. Translating it yields CSVDPPEQFF. This sequence joins TRBV29-1 and TRBJ2-1, with unresolved D. The length of the CDR3 is 10 residues. V lost 3 bases and J lost 10, with 7 bases in between. Germline CDR1 and CDR2: SQVTM and ANQGSEA.

The table lists this clonotype with many counts. J is TRBJ2-1 and V is TRBV3-1, with D perhaps matching TRBD1 (6 bases). The CDR3 length is 14 residues. The V end was cut by 2 bases, the J end by 5 bases, with 10 bases between. Germline V gene sequence: CDR1 LGHDT, CDR2 YNNKEL (reference sequence). The CDR3 here is CASSQLQGNNEQFF. In nucleotides, the CDR3 is TGTGCCAGCAGCCAACTACAGGGTAACAATGAGCAGTTCTTC.

The sample holds many counts of this clonotype. V and J are TRBV7-8 and TRBJ2-1; possible D gene TRBD2, 5 bases. Germline V CDR1 and CDR2: SGHVS, FQNEAQ. V lost 5 bases, J lost 3 bases, and 17 bases lay in between. This CDR3 contains 16 residues. The CDR3 coding sequence is TGTGCCAGCAGCCCTATACCAGCGGAGATCTACAATGAGCAGTTCTTC. Amino acid sequence: CASSPIPAEIYNEQFF.

This clonotype showed up many times. An end of the junction differs from the germline gene, which may be a read error. This chain links TRBV29-1 with TRBJ2-3; D call uncertain. Germline loops: CDR1 SQVTM, CDR2 ANQGSEA. CDR3 length: 8 residues. The CDR3 region has the DNA TGCAGCGTTGACTACCTGGATTTT. Amino acid sequence: CSVDYLDF.

The table lists this clonotype with many counts. The chain carries TRBV5-1 and TRBJ1-2; 8 bases fit TRBD1. CDR3 size: 13 residues. V lost 3 bases and J lost 3; bases outside the gene matches: 1. Germline CDR1 SGHRS, CDR2 YFSETQ. Here the CDR3 reads CASSSGGDYGYTF. CDR3 in DNA: TGCGCCAGCAGCTCAGGGGGCGACTATGGCTACACCTTC.

This clonotype came up many times. The DNA of the CDR3 is TGCAGTGCTAGAGAGGCGGGTGTCTCCTACAATGAGCAGTTCTTC. Amino acid sequence: CSAREAGVSYNEQFF. This chain connects TRBV20-1 to TRBJ2-1, with D perhaps matching TRBD2 (5 bases). V dropped 0 bases and J dropped 0 bases, with 9 bases sitting between them. Germline-derived CDR1 and CDR2 are DFQATT and SNEGSKA (reference sequence). The CDR3 sequence is 15 residues long.

This clonotype was detected ten times or more. The chain joins TRBV5-1 to TRBJ1-5; D perhaps matches TRBD1 (5 bases). Trimming removed 5 bases from V and 4 bases from J, with 31 bases in between. In germline, CDR1 is SGHRS, CDR2 YFSETQ. There are 20 residues in the CDR3. CDR3 in DNA: TGCGCCAGCAGGTATCAGGCAGGGAAAACTCCACGATGTAGGAATCAGCCCCAGCATTTT. It codes for CASRYQAGKTPRCRNQPQHF.

The chain combines TRBV20-1 with TRBJ2-3, with 7 bases aligning to TRBD1. From germline, CDR1 is DFQATT and CDR2 SNEGSKA (reference sequence). V trimming: 3 bases; J trimming: 1 base; junction bases outside the gene matches: 10. CDR3 length: 16 residues. CDR3 nucleotide sequence: TGCAGTGCTAGTAAGCTTGTCGGGACAGGCACAGATACGCAGTATTTT. Residues: CSASKLVGTGTDTQYF.